Sequencing of this T cell receptor beta chain was carried out in a study of identical twins. The study's findings and limits: Within twin pairs, the out-of-frame alpha sequences they shared showed excess low generation probability. The study found weaker excess twin sharing in beta out-of-frame sequences.

Concerning this clonotype: The antigen is unknown.

Template switching, a step in the protocol, added a universal primer site, and cDNA carried unique molecular identifiers. In TCRdb, the 5' RACE reads were re-called with MiXCR into one record per CDR3 protein. The sample shows approximately 670,000 distinct CDR3 sequences, less than 7% of them seen only once. Trimming cost V 3 bases and J 9 bases; bases outside gene matches: 8. The CDR3 is 14 residues long. This sequence joins TRBV12-3 or TRBV12-4 and TRBJ2-1, with 7 bases identical to TRBD2. This receptor was identified in a man between 18 and 29 years old in good health. Sequenced sample: naive T cells sorted from blood. In DNA, the CDR3 is TGTGCCAGCAGTTTCGGGCGGGAGATGGGTGAGCAGTTCTTC. It encodes CASSFGREMGEQFF.